This T cell receptor (beta chain) was retrieved from a study of CD8 T cells in Susac syndrome. The CDR3 is 11 amino acids. V gave up 8 bases and J gave up 4 bases, with 7 bases separating them. Germline V gives CDR1 LGHNA, CDR2 YSLEER. Reverse transcription used about 0.5 to 1 ug RNA and random hexamers. TCRdb recomputed calls from the immunoSEQ multiplex PCR reads with MiXCR, one row per CDR3 protein. The sample lists more than 85,000 distinct CDR3 sequences, just under 95% seen once, with less than 0.4% in the top ten. Specimen: CD4+ T cells from PBMCs. The receptor's source is a human donor with Susac syndrome. The chain carries TRBV4-3 and TRBJ2-3; no definite D call. The CDR3 here is CASRNADTQYF. Here the CDR3 DNA reads TGCGCCAGCCGAAACGCAGATACGCAGTATTTT.